This T cell receptor (beta chain) was sequenced in a study of T cell changes during pregnancy in multiple sclerosis. Trimming took 2 bases from V and 5 from J; bases not matched to a gene: 2. This CDR3 is 14 amino acids long. CDR1 and CDR2 (germline): LNHDA, SQIVND (reference sequence). Method: immunoSEQ multiplex PCR; TCRdb's copy keeps in-frame clones and lacks some. The data hold approximately 38,000 clones, with roughly 91% observed a single time. The sample holds a few counts of this clone. The TCR was taken from a female donor with multiple sclerosis, enrolled in a pregnancy study. Material: CD8+ T cells from peripheral blood mononuclear cells, obtained in the second trimester of pregnancy. The chain carries TRBV19 and TRBJ2-1, with 8 positions matching TRBD2. This chain's CDR3 is CASSISGGNNEQFF. The CDR3 DNA sequence: TGTGCCAGTAGTATAAGCGGGGGCAACAATGAGCAGTTCTTC. Filled out from reference TRBV19 and TRBJ2-1, the complete variable domain reads DGGITQSPKYLFRKEGQNVTLSCEQNLNHDAMYWYRQDPGQGLRLIYYSQIVNDFQKGDIAEGYSVSREKKESFPLTVTSAQKNPTAFYLCASSISGGNNEQFFGPGTRLTVL.